The source of this T cell receptor (beta chain) is a study of T cells in pancreatic ductal adenocarcinoma. Findings of the study overall: Blood had more productive templates and about 7.9-fold more unique clonotypes than tumor. Enrichment of CD45RO+ effector over naive T cells in tumors may bias clonality.

This CDR3 contains 12 residues. Trimming took 3 bases from V and 7 from J, leaving 9 bases between them. Germline CDR1 SGHTA, CDR2 FQGNSA. No neoadjuvant therapy was given to the selected pancreatic ductal adenocarcinoma patients before their surgery. This table comes from immunoSEQ multiplex PCR, and its TCRdb copy is limited to in-frame clones, with some not included. Of 100,000 or so clones in the sample, about 96% are singletons; the top ten hold under 3.5%. As concerns this clone: Its antigen is currently unknown.

The chain is built from TRBV7-2 and TRBJ2-5; D remains ambiguous. The sequence was collected from a human donor with pancreatic ductal adenocarcinoma. The sequenced sample was PBMCs. CDR3 coding DNA: TGTGCCAGCAGCTTGGTGGCTGGGACCCAGTACTTC. Amino acid sequence: CASSLVAGTQYF.